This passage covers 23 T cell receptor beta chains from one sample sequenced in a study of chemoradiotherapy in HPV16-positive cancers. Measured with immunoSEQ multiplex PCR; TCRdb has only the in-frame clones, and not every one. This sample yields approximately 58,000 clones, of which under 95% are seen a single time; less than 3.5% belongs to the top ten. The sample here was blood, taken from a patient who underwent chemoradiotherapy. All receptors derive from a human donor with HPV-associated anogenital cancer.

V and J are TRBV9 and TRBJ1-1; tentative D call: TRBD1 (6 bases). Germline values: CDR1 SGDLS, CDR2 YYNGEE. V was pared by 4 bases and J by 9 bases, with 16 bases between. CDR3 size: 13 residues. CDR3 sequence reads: CASSKGQTPKAFF. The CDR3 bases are TGTGCCAGCAGCAAAGGACAGACACCTAAAGCTTTCTTT.

The CDR3 loop is CASSQERNEKLFF. The CDR3 DNA reads TGCGCCAGCAGCCAAGAGAGGAATGAAAAACTGTTTTTT. This rearrangement joins TRBV4-3 to TRBJ1-4; D gene ambiguous. V lost 0 bases and J 5 bases, leaving 4 bases between the germline ends. CDR3 length: 13 residues. The germline V gene encodes CDR1 LGHNA and CDR2 YSLEER.

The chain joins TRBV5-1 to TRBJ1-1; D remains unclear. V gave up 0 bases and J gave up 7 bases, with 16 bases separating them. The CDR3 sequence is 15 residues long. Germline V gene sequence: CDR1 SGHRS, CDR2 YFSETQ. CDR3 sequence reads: CASSLVAGGTFEAFF. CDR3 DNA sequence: TGCGCCAGCAGCTTGGTAGCGGGAGGAACATTTGAAGCTTTCTTT.

The CDR3 DNA follows: TGTGCCAGTACCGAAATAGCCGGTCGATGGGGCGAGCAGTACTTC. This sequence encodes CASTEIAGRWGEQYF. J is TRBJ2-7 and V is TRBV19; D not certain. CDR3 length: 15 residues. Between the trimmed V and J ends, which lost 7 bases and 6 bases, there was a span of 22 bases. The germline CDR1 and CDR2 sequences are LNHDA and SQIVND (reference sequence).

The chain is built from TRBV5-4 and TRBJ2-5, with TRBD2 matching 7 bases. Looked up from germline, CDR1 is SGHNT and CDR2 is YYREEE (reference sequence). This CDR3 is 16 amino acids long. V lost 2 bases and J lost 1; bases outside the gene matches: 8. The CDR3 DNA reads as TGTGCCAGCAGCTTAATGGCTAGCGGACTCCAAGAGACCCAGTACTTC. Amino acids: CASSLMASGLQETQYF.

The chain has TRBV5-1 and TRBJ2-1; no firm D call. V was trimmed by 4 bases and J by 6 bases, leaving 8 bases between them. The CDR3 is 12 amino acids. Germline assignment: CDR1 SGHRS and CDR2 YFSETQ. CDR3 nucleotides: TGCGCCAGCAGCCCCGACGGCAATGAGCAGTTCTTC. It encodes CASSPDGNEQFF.

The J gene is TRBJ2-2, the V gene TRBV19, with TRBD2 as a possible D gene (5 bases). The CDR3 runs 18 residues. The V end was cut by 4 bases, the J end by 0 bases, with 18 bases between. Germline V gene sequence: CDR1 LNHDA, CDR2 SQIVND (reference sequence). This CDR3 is CASSTRSGAASNTGELFF. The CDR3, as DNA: TGTGCCAGTAGTACTAGGAGCGGAGCGGCCTCGAACACCGGGGAGCTGTTTTTT.

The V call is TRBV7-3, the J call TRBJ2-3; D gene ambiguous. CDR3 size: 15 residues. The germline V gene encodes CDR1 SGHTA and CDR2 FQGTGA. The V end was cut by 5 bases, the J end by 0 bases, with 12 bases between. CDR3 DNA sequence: TGTGCCAGCAGCCCCAACGTCGCCAGCACAGATACGCAGTATTTT. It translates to CASSPNVASTDTQYF.

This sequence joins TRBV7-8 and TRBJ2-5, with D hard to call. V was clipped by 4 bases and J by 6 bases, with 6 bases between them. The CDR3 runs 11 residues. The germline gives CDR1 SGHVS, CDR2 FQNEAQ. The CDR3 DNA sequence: TGTGCCAGCAGCTACGGGCAGACCCAGTACTTC. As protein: CASSYGQTQYF.

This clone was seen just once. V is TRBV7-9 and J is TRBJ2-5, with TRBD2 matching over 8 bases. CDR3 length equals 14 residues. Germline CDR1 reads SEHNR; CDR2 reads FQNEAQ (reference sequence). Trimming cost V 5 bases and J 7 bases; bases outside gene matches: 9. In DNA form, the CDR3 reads TGTGCCAGCAGCGTTCGACTAGCGTCGGGGACCCAGTACTTC. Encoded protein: CASSVRLASGTQYF.

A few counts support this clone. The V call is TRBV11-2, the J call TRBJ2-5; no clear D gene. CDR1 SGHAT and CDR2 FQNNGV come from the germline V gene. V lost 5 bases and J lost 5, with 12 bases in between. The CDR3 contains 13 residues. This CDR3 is CASSRPGRETQYF. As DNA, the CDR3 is TGTGCCAGCAGCCGGCCCGGGCGGGAGACCCAGTACTTC.

The CDR3 DNA is TGTGCCAGCAGCCCCACCCTGAATTCACCCCTCCACTTT. As protein: CASSPTLNSPLHF. This chain joins TRBV7-2 and TRBJ1-6, with unresolved D. Per germline, CDR1 SGHTA and CDR2 FQGNSA. The CDR3 contains 13 residues. V lost 5 bases to trimming and J lost 7 bases, with 9 bases between them.

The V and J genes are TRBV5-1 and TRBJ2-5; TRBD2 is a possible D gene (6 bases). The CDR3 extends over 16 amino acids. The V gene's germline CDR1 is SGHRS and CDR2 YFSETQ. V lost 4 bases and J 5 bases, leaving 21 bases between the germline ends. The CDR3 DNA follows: TGCGCCAGCAGCCGGGGAATTGTGGGGGAGGTGGAGACCCAGTACTTC. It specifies CASSRGIVGEVETQYF.

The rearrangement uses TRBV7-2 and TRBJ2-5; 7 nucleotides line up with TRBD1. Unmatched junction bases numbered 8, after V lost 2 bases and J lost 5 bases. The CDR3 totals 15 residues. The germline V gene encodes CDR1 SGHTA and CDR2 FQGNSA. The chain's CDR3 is CASSLNRGLGETQYF. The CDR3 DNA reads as TGTGCCAGCAGCTTAAACAGGGGCTTGGGGGAGACCCAGTACTTC.

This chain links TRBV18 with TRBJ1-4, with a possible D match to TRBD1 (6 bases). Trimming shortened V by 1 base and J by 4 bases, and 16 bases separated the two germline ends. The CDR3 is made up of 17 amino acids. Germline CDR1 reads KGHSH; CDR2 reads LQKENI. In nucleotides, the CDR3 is TGTGCCAGCTCACCACGGCGCCTCAGGGGTAGTAATGAAAAACTGTTTTTT. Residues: CASSPRRLRGSNEKLFF.

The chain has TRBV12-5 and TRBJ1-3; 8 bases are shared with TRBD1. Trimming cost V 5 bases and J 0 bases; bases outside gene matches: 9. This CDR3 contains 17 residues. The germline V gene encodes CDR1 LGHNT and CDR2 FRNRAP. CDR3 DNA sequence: TGTGCTAGTGGTCCCCCACGGACAGGGAGCTCTGGAAACACCATATATTTT. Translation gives CASGPPRTGSSGNTIYF.

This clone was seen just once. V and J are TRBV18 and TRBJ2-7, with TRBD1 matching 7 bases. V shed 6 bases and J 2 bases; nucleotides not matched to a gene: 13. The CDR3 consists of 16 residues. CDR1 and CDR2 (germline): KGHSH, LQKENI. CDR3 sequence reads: CASSITGTATPYEQYF. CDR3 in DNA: TGTGCCAGCTCCATTACCGGGACAGCCACTCCCTACGAGCAGTACTTC. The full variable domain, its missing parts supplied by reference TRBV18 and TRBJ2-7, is NAGVMQNPRHLVRRRGQEARLRCSPMKGHSHVYWYRQLPEEGLKFMVYLQKENIIDESGMPKERFSAEFPKEGPSILRIQQVVRGDSAAYFCASSITGTATPYEQYFGPGTRLTVT.

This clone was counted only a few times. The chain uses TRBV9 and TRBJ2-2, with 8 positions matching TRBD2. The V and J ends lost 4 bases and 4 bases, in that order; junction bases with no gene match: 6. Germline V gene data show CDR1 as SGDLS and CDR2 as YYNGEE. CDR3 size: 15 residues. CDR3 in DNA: TGTGCCAGCAGCCCCGGGGGGGCGGGCACCGGGGAGCTGTTTTTT. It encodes CASSPGGAGTGELFF.

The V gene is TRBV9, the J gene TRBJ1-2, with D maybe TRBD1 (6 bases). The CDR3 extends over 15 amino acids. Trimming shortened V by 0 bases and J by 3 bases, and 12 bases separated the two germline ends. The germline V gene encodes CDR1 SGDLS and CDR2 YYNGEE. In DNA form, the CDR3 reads TGTGCCAGCAGCGTAGATGGGGGGCGCGACTATGGCTACACCTTC. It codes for CASSVDGGRDYGYTF.

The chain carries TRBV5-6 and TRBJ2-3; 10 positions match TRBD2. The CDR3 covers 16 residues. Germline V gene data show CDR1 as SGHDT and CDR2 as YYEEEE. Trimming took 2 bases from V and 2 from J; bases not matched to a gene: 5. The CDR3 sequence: CASSLLAGGLTDTQYF. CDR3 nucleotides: TGTGCCAGCAGCTTATTAGCGGGGGGACTCACAGATACGCAGTATTTT. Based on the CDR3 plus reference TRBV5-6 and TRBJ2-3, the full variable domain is DAGVTQSPTHLIKTRGQQVTLRCSPKSGHDTVSWYQQALGQGPQFIFQYYEEEERQRGNFPDRFSGHQFPNYSSELNVNALLLGDSALYLCASSLLAGGLTDTQYFGPGTRLTVL.

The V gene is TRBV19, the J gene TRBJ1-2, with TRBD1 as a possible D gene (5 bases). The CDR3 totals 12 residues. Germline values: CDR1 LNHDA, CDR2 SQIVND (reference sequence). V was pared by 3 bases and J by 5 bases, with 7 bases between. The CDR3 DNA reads TGTGCCAGTAGTATGGGGGGGTATGGCTACACCTTC. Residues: CASSMGGYGYTF.

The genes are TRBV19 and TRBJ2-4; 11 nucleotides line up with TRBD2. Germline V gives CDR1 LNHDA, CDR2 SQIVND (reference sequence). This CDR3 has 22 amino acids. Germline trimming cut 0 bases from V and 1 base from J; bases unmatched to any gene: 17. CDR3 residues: CASSIDLLWGTSGSSAKNIQYF. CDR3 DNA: TGTGCCAGTAGTATAGATCTATTGTGGGGAACTAGCGGGAGTTCGGCCAAAAACATTCAGTACTTC.

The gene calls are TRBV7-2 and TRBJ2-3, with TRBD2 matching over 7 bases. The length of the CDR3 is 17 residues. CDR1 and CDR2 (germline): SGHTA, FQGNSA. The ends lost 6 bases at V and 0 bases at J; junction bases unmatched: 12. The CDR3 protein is CASSPTAGRVSTDTQYF. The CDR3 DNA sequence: TGTGCCAGCAGTCCAACAGCGGGGAGAGTGAGCACAGATACGCAGTATTTT.